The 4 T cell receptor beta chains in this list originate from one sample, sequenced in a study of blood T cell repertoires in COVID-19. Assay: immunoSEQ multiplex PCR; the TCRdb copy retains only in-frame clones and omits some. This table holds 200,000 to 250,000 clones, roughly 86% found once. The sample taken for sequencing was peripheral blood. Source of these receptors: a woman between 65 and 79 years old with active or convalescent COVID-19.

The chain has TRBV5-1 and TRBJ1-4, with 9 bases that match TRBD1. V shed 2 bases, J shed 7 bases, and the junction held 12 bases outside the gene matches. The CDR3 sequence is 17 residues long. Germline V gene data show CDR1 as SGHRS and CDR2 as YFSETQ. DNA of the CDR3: TGCGCCAGCAGCTTTGGACAGGGGAAACTAGAGAGTGAAAAACTGTTTTTT. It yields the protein CASSFGQGKLESEKLFF.

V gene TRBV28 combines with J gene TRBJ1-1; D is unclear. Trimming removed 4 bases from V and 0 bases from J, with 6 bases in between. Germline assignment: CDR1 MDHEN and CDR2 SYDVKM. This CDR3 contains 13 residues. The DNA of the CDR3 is TGTGCCAGCAGTTCGGGTATGAACACTGAAGCTTTCTTT. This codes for CASSSGMNTEAFF.

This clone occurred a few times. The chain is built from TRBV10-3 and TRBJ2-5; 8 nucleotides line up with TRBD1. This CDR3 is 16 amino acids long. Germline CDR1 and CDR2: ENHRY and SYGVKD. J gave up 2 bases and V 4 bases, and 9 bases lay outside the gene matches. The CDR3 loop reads CAISASTGTGQETQYF. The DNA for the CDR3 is TGTGCCATCAGTGCCTCGACCGGGACAGGACAAGAGACCCAGTACTTC.

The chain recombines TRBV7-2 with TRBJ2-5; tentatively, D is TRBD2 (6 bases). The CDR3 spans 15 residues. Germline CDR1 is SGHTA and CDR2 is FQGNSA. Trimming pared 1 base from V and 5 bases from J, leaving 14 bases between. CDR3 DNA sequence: TGTGCCAGCAGCTTAGTAGGTGGAGGGAGGGAGACCCAGTACTTC. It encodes CASSLVGGGRETQYF.